The present TCR beta chain was sequenced within a study of cytomegalovirus exposure and HLA in healthy donors. Study at large: In terms of ancestry, the Caucasian-associated cluster contained roughly 80% of the 300 to 400 genotyped donors.

The CDR3 runs to 13 residues. Trimming cost V 5 bases and J 3 bases, with 10 bases left between them. Looked up from germline, CDR1 is MNHEY and CDR2 is SMNVEV (reference sequence). Worth noting for this clone: The antigen is not known.

PCR involved 60 Vbeta and 13 Jbeta primers. Sequencing was performed with immunoSEQ multiplex PCR; in TCRdb, only in-frame clones are kept and a portion is missing. This specimen shows about 48,000 clones; the ten leading clones hold about 2%. Study outcomes and limitations: The only immune exposure information that was available was CMV serostatus. Presence/absence analysis assumed near-uniform sequencing depth across donors.

The sample was PBMCs. The receptor was derived from a woman in her forties in good health and CMV-seronegative. The V call is TRBV27, the J call TRBJ1-1, with D perhaps matching TRBD1 (5 bases). CDR3 DNA: TGTGCCAGCAGTCTGGGACTTTACACTGAAGCTTTCTTT. Translation gives CASSLGLYTEAFF.